This T cell receptor (beta chain) was found in a study of blood T cells in healthy people across ages. With a J-beta primer mix and a sample-barcoded 5' primer, a second PCR ran roughly 6 to 11 cycles. TCRdb fed the 5' RACE reads into MiXCR, producing one record per CDR3 protein. This repertoire shows some 560,000 distinct CDR3 sequences, 27% found once; its top ten account for approximately 3.7%. Between the trimmed V and J ends, which lost 2 bases and 0 bases, there was a span of 13 bases. The CDR3 is made up of 16 amino acids. These data are also associated with another study on T cells of mothers and their children. That publication notes: Donors comprised a few healthy Caucasian mothers plus their six children.

The source of this sequence is a boy under 10 years old in good health. This chain joins TRBV12-3 or TRBV12-4 and TRBJ1-2; D ambiguous. Sequencing input: blood. The CDR3 spells CASSLNLGEANYGYTF. In DNA, the CDR3 is TGTGCCAGCAGTTTAAATCTGGGAGAAGCTAACTATGGCTACACCTTC.